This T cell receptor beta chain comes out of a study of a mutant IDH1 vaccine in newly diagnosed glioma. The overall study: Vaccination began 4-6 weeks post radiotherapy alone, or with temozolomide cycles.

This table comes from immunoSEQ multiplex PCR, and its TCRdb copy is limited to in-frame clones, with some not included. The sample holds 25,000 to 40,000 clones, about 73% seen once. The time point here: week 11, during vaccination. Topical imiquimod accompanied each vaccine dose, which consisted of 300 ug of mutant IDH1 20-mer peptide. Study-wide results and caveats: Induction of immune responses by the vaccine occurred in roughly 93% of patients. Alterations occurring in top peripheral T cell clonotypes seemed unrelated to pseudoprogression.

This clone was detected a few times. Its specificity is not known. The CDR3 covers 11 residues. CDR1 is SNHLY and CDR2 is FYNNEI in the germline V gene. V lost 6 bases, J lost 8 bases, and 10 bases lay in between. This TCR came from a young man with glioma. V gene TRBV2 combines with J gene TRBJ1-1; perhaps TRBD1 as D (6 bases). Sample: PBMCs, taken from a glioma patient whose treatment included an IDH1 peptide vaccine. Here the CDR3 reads CASRSGGEAFF. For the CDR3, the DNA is TGTGCCAGCAGGTCGGGGGGCGAAGCTTTCTTT.